This TCR beta chain is drawn from a study of blood T cells in healthy people across ages. The study's findings and limits: When one million T cells were used, diversity estimates were thought to be underestimates.

About this clonotype itself: What it binds is not known.

Each donor was a healthy Caucasian individual from Russia, aged roughly 6 to 95. Using a J-beta primer mix together with a sample-barcoded 5' primer, a second PCR was run for about 7 to 12 cycles. The template-switch adaptor, which had 12 random nucleotides, put a tag on each cDNA molecule. In TCRdb, the 5' RACE reads were re-called with MiXCR into one record per CDR3 protein. The top ten hold roughly 8% of the sample, which has about 1,500,000 distinct CDR3 sequences, under 30% seen once. V was trimmed by 4 bases and J by 13 bases, leaving 17 bases between them. The germline V gene has CDR1 SGHVS and CDR2 FNYEAQ. The CDR3 covers 13 residues.

Sequenced input: blood. This sequence originates from a woman aged 25-40 years in good health. The rearrangement links TRBV7-6 to TRBJ2-4, with unresolved D. The CDR3 DNA sequence: TGTGCCAGCAGCTCAGACTGGAACAATGAGCAGTACTTC. It encodes CASSSDWNNEQYF.